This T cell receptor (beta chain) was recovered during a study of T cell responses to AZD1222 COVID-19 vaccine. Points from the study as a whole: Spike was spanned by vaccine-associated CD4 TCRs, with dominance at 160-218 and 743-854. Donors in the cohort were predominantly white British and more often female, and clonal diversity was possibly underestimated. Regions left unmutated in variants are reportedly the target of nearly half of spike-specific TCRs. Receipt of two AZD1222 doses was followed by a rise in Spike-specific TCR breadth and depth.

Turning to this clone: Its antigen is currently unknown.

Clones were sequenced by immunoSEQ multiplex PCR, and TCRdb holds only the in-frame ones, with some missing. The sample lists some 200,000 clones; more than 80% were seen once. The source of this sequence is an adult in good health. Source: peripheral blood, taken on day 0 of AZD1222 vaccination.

CDR3 amino acids: CASSILTGATYNEQFF. The CDR3 bases are TGTGCCAGCAGCATCCTGACAGGGGCGACCTACAATGAGCAGTTCTTC. This sequence joins TRBV9 and TRBJ2-1; 8 nucleotides match TRBD1. Losses at the gene ends were 4 bases for V and 2 bases for J; bases not matched to a gene: 8. Germline V gene data show CDR1 as SGDLS and CDR2 as YYNGEE. The CDR3 has 16 amino acids.